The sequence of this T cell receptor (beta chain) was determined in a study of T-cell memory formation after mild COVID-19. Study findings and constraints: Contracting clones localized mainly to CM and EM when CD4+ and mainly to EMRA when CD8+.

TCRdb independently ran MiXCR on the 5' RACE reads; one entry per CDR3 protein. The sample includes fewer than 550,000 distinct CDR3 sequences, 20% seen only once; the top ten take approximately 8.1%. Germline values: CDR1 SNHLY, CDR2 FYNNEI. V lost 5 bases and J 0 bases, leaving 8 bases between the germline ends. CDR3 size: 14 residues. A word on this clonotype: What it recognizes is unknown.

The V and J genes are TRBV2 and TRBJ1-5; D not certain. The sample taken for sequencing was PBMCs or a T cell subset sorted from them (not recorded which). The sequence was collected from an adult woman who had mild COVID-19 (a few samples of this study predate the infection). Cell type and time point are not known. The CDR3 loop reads CASSKAVSNQPQHF. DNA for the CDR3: TGTGCCAGCAGTAAGGCCGTTAGCAATCAGCCCCAGCATTTT.